Shown below are 8 T cell receptor beta chains from a single sample sequenced in a study of PD-L1 blockade in urothelial cancer. Clones were sequenced by immunoSEQ multiplex PCR, and TCRdb holds only the in-frame ones, with some missing. The table records tens of thousands of clones, 84% of them present only once. The time point denotes: pretreatment peripheral blood. Sequencing was performed on PBMCs, taken around atezolizumab (anti-PD-L1) treatment. The receptors come from a man between 60 and 75 years old with urothelial cancer.

The gene calls are TRBV7-2 and TRBJ2-4; D is uncertain. CDR1 is SGHTA and CDR2 is FQGNSA in the germline V gene. The CDR3 is 11 residues long. The V end was cut by 5 bases, the J end by 5 bases, with 4 bases between. The DNA of the CDR3 is TGTGCCAGCAGCCCGGAAAACATTCAGTACTTC. As protein: CASSPENIQYF.

The CDR3, as DNA: TGCGCCAGCAGCAATCCTAGCGGGGACAATGAGCAGTTCTTC. The encoded protein is CASSNPSGDNEQFF. The V and J genes are TRBV5-1 and TRBJ2-1, with 9 bases lining up with TRBD2. Germline V gene sequence: CDR1 SGHRS, CDR2 YFSETQ. V lost 4 bases, J lost 5 bases, and 4 bases stayed unmatched. The CDR3 extends over 14 amino acids. The variable domain in full, with the rest retrieved from reference TRBV5-1 and TRBJ2-1, is KAGVTQTPRYLIKTRGQQVTLSCSPISGHRSVSWYQQTPGQGLQFLFEYFSETQRNKGNFPGRFSGRQFSNSRSEMNVSTLELGDSALYLCASSNPSGDNEQFFGPGTRLTVL.

This clone is a singleton in its sample. The gene calls are TRBV5-1 and TRBJ2-1; TRBD2 matches at 8 bases. This CDR3 has 16 amino acids. Germline trimming cut 2 bases from V and 7 bases from J; bases unmatched to any gene: 11. CDR1 is SGHRS, CDR2 YFSETQ, per germline. As DNA, the CDR3 is TGCGCCAGCAGCTTCCGGTCAGCGGGAGCGCGGAATGAGCAGTTCTTC. This sequence encodes CASSFRSAGARNEQFF.

The chain has TRBV5-1 and TRBJ1-3; the D gene is possibly TRBD1 (5 bases). The V gene's germline CDR1 is SGHRS and CDR2 YFSETQ. CDR3 length: 14 residues. Trimming stripped 0 bases from V and 2 bases from J, with 6 bases between. CDR3 residues: CASSLVGAGNTIYF. In DNA, the CDR3 is TGCGCCAGCAGCTTGGTAGGGGCTGGAAACACCATATATTTT.

The V gene is TRBV6-5, the J gene TRBJ1-4; TRBD1 is a possible D gene (5 bases). Trimming took 5 bases from V and 8 from J, leaving 15 bases between them. The CDR3 has 14 residues. Germline V gives CDR1 MNHEY, CDR2 SVGAGI. DNA of the CDR3: TGTGCCAGCAGTCCCCTGAACGGGGGGGAAAAACTGTTTTTT. Translation gives CASSPLNGGEKLFF.

This sequence joins TRBV28 and TRBJ2-2, with 9 bases aligning to TRBD1. The CDR3 extends over 14 amino acids. Germline V gene data show CDR1 as MDHEN and CDR2 as SYDVKM. With V trimmed by 10 bases and J by 4 bases, 7 bases remained unmatched. The CDR3 spells CATKTGGGTGELFF. The CDR3 DNA sequence: TGTGCCACCAAGACAGGGGGAGGCACCGGGGAGCTGTTTTTT.

This clone was observed once. The V and J genes are TRBV7-2 and TRBJ2-7; D is perhaps TRBD2 (8 bases). Germline CDR1 SGHTA, CDR2 FQGNSA. The V gene lost 4 bases and the J gene lost 5 bases, with 15 bases spanning the gap. CDR3 length: 14 residues. The CDR3 nucleotides are TGTGCCAGCAGCTCCGGGAGGGGGCGGGACGAGCAGTACTTC. It translates to CASSSGRGRDEQYF.

The chain recombines TRBV2 with TRBJ2-5, with 11 bases that match TRBD1. The CDR3 length is 15 residues. V shed 5 bases and J 2 bases; nucleotides not matched to a gene: 4. In germline, CDR1 is SNHLY, CDR2 FYNNEI. The CDR3: CASSRDRGSQETQYF. The CDR3 DNA follows: TGTGCCAGCAGTCGGGACAGGGGGAGTCAAGAGACCCAGTACTTC.